This TCR beta chain was sequenced for a study of blood T cell repertoires in COVID-19. Background on the study: Samples representing acute and convalescent COVID-19 were sourced from the United States, Italy and Spain. T cells, B-cell-depleted T cells, or PBMCs provided the cDNA or gDNA that served as material.

Methods used by the authors: Quantification of nucleated cells was approximated via reference gene primer amplification. The protocol was immunoSEQ multiplex PCR, while the TCRdb copy is restricted to in-frame clones and leaves out a portion. D and trimming come from the DNA, and the V and J calls and clone size come from that table. The table has roughly 300,000 clones, more than 70% seen once; the top ten hold 1.5% to 2%. Germline V gene data show CDR1 as SGHTA and CDR2 as FQGNSA. This CDR3 spans 16 amino acids. Trimming cost V 5 bases and J 7 bases, with 24 bases left between them. The receptor's source is a woman aged 45 to 65 with acute or convalescent COVID-19. The chain carries TRBV7-2 and TRBJ2-7; tentatively, D is TRBD2 (5 bases). The sequenced sample was peripheral blood. The CDR3 sequence: CASSLAGGGSGEEQYF. CDR3 nucleotides: TGTGCCAGCAGCCTCGCAGGAGGTGGCTCCGGGGAGGAGCAGTACTTC.